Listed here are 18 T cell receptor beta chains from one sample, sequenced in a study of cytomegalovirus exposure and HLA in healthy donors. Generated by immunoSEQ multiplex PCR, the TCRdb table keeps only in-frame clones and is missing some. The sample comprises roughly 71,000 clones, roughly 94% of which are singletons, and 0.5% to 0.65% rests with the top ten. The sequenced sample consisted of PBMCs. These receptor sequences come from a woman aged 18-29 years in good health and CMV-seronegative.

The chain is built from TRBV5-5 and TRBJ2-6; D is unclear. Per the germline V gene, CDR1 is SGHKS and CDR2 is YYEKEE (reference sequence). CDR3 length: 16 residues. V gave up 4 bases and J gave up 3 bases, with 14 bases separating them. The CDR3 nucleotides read TGTGCCAGCAGCCCCTTCGTCACTAATGGGGCCAACGTCCTGACTTTC. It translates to CASSPFVTNGANVLTF.

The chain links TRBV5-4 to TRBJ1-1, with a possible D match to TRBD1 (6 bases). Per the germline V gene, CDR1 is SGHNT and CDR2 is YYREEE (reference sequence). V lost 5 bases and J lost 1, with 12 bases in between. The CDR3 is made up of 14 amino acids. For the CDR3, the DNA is TGTGCCAGCAGGAAGGACAGACCGAACACTGAAGCTTTCTTT. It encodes CASRKDRPNTEAFF.

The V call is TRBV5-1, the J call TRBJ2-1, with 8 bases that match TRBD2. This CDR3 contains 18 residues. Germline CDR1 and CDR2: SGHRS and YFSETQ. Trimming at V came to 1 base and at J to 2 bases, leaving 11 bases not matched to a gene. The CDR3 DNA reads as TGCGCCAGCAGCTTGCCACGAAGCGGGGGCCACCCCTACAATGAGCAGTTCTTC. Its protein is CASSLPRSGGHPYNEQFF.

CDR3 sequence (DNA): TGTGCCAGCACCGAGACAGGGCTAACAGAGCAGTACTTC. This sequence encodes CASTETGLTEQYF. The rearrangement links TRBV2 to TRBJ2-7, with TRBD1 identical over 7 bases. Germline values: CDR1 SNHLY, CDR2 FYNNEI. With V trimmed by 7 bases and J by 7 bases, 10 bases remained unmatched. The CDR3 loop spans 13 amino acids.

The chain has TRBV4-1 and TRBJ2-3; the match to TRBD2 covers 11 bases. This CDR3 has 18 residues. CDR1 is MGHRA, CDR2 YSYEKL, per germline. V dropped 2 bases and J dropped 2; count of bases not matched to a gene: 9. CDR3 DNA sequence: TGCGCCAGCAGCCAATTTCCCGGGACTAGCGGCCCCACAGATACGCAGTATTTT. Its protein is CASSQFPGTSGPTDTQYF.

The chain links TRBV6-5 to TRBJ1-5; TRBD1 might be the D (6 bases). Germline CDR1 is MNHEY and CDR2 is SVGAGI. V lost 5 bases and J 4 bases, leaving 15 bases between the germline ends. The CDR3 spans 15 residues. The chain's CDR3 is CASSAGGARNQPQHF. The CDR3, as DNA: TGTGCCAGCAGTGCGGGGGGGGCGCGGAATCAGCCCCAGCATTTT.

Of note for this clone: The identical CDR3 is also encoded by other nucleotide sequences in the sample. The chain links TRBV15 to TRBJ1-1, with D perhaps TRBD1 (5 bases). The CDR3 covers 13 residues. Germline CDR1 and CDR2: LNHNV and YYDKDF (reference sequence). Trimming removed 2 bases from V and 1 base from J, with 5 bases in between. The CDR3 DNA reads TGTGCCACCAGCAGAAGGGGGAACACTGAAGCTTTCTTT. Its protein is CATSRRGNTEAFF. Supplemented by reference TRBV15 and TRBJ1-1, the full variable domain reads DAMVIQNPRYQVTQFGKPVTLSCSQTLNHNVMYWYQQKSSQAPKLLFHYYDKDFNNEADTPDNFQSRRPNTSFCFLDIRSPGLGDTAMYLCATSRRGNTEAFFGQGTRLTVV.

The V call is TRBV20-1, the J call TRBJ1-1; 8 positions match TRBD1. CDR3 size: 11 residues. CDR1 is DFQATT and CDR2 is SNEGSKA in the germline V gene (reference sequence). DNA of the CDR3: TGCACCATACAGGGGGGAGGTGAAGCTTTCTTT. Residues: CTIQGGGEAFF.

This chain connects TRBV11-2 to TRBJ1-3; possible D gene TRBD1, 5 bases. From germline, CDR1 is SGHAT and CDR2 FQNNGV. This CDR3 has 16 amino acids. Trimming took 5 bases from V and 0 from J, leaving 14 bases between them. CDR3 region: CASSPSPGISGNTIYF. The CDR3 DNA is TGTGCCAGCAGCCCATCCCCAGGGATCTCTGGAAACACCATATATTTT.

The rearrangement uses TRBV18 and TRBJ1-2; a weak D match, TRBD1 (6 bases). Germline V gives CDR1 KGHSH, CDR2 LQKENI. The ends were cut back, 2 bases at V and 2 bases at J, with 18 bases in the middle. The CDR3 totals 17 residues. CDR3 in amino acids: CASSPSYREMKNYGYTF. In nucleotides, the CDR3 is TGTGCCAGCTCACCATCGTACAGGGAAATGAAAAACTATGGCTACACCTTC.

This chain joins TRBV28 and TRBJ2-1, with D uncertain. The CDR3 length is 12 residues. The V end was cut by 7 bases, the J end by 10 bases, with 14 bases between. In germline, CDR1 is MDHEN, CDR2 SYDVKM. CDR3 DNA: TGTGCCAGCACCACCACCCGAGGCGAGCAGTTCTTC. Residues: CASTTTRGEQFF.

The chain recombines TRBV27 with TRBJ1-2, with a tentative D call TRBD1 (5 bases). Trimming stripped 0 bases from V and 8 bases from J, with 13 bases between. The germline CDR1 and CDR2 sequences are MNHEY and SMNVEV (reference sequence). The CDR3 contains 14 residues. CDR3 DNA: TGTGCCAGCAGTTTATCGATAACGGGGGTGGGCTACACCTTC. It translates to CASSLSITGVGYTF.

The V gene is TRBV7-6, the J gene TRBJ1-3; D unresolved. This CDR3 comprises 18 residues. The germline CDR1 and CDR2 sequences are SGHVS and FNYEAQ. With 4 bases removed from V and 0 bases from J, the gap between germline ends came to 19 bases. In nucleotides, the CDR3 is TGTGCCAGCAGCTCAACCCTCAACAGACTAGGCTCTGGAAACACCATATATTTT. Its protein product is CASSSTLNRLGSGNTIYF.

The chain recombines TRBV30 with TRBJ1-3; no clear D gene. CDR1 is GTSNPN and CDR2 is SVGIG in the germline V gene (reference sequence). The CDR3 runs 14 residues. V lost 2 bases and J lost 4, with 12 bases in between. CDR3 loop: CAWSFSPTGNTIYF. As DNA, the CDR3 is TGTGCCTGGAGTTTTAGCCCCACAGGAAACACCATATATTTT.

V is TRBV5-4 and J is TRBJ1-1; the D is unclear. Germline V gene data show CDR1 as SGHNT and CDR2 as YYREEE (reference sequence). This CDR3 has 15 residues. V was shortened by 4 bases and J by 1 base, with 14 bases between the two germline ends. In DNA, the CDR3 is TGTGCCAGCAGCCCCCATGGCTCACCGAACACTGAAGCTTTCTTT. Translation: CASSPHGSPNTEAFF.

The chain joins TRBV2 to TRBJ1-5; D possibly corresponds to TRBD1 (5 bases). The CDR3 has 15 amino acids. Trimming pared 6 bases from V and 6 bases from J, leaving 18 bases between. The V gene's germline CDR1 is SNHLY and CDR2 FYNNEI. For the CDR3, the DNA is TGTGCCAGCAGCCCCAGGGCAGGGATCGGTCAGCCCCAGCATTTT. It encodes CASSPRAGIGQPQHF. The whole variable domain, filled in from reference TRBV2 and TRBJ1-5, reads EPEVTQTPSHQVTQMGQEVILRCVPISNHLYFYWYRQILGQKVEFLVSFYNNEISEKSEIFDDQFSVERPDGSNFTLKIRSTKLEDSAMYFCASSPRAGIGQPQHFGDGTRLSIL.

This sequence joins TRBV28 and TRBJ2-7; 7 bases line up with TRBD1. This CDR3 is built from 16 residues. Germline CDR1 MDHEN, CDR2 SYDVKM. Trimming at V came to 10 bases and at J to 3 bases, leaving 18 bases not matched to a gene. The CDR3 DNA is TGTGCCACCAGCGGAGGCCTTTCGGGACAGATCTACGAGCAGTACTTC. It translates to CATSGGLSGQIYEQYF.

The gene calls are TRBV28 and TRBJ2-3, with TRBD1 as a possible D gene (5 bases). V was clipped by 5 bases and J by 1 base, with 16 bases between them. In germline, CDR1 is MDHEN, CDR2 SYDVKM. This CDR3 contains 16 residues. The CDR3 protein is CASSHRRAAGTDTQYF. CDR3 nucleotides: TGTGCCAGCAGTCACAGGAGAGCAGCAGGCACAGATACGCAGTATTTT.